This T cell receptor beta chain was documented in a study of cytomegalovirus exposure and HLA in healthy donors. In the PCR, 60 Vbeta and 13 Jbeta primers were used. Produced via immunoSEQ multiplex PCR; TCRdb's table is partial and in-frame only. The sample has around 86,000 clones; around four fifths are singletons. Study-level points and caveats: CMV serostatus was the only immune exposure information that was available. Rare TCR sequences predominated, though certain public TCRs were found in many donors.

Germline V gene data show CDR1 as LGHNA and CDR2 as YSLEER. V was trimmed by 0 bases and J by 5 bases, leaving 13 bases between them. The CDR3 is 15 residues long. In regard to this clone: What it binds is not known.

This TCR was recovered from a man between 45 and 60 years old in good health and CMV-seropositive. This chain connects TRBV4-3 to TRBJ2-5; D is unresolved. The specimen was PBMCs. Here the CDR3 reads CASSQDLGPRETQYF. In DNA form, the CDR3 reads TGCGCCAGCAGCCAAGATCTCGGCCCGCGGGAGACCCAGTACTTC.